The table lists the clone carrying this TCR beta chain with a few counts. Antigen specificity is unknown. The data are from a study of T cell repertoires in cytomegalovirus infection. Study at large: The study used recently identified HLA-C-restricted and well-studied HLA-B-restricted CMV epitopes. Indicated by public TCR beta signatures were CMV infection and matching HLA type. The study, taken as a whole, reports: The study found HLA-C-restricted CMV-specific TCR beta clonotypes dominating the ex vivo response.

TCRdb recomputed calls from the reads with MiXCR, one row per CDR3 protein. Here the sample spans around 750,000 distinct CDR3 sequences, 30% to 35% being singletons. Germline CDR1 LNHNV, CDR2 YYDKDF (reference sequence). This CDR3 is built from 14 residues. Deletions cut 1 base from V and 1 base from J, with 8 bases between. Material: cultured CD8+ T cells from PBMCs, obtained from culture after CMV antigen stimulation. This chain joins TRBV15 and TRBJ2-7; D remains ambiguous. The sequence was obtained from a human donor in good health (CMV status not recorded). Some clones in this sample may be carry-over from other donors' samples. For the CDR3, the DNA is TGTGCCACCAGCAGAGTCGCAGGTTCCTACGAGCAGTACTTC. Translation gives CATSRVAGSYEQYF. The whole variable domain, filled in from reference TRBV15 and TRBJ2-7, reads DAMVIQNPRYQVTQFGKPVTLSCSQTLNHNVMYWYQQKSSQAPKLLFHYYDKDFNNEADTPDNFQSRRPNTSFCFLDIRSPGLGDTAMYLCATSRVAGSYEQYFGPGTRLTVT.